This T cell receptor (beta chain) was sequenced for a study of Graves' ophthalmopathy and Graves' hyperthyroidism. Looking at the study overall: Ophthalmopathy absent within 18 months of follow-up marked hyperthyroidism as stable. Study-wide results and caveats: Ophthalmopathy progression was predicted by the model at just over 70% sensitivity and less than 75% specificity.

About this clonotype itself: Its antigen remains unknown. One end of the junction is discordant with germline, which a read error may explain.

Germline loops: CDR1 ENHRY, CDR2 SYGVKD. The CDR3 consists of 16 residues. RNA transcripts were the template, and TCR beta CDR3 regions were amplified from them. RT-PCR was first run with HTBI primers, then multiplex PCR in a second round. TCRdb fed the multiplex PCR reads into MiXCR, producing one record per CDR3 protein. This sample has some 1.1 million distinct CDR3 sequences, with 35% to 45% found just once. Material for sequencing was peripheral blood or thyroid tissue (not recorded which). The chain has TRBV10-3 and TRBJ1-6; 9 bases agree with TRBD1. This receptor was obtained from an adult man with Graves' hyperthyroidism. The CDR3 is CATSESGQGFNSPLHF. The CDR3, as DNA: TGTGCCACCAGTGAGTCGGGACAGGGTTTTAATTCACCCCTCCACTTT.